This paragraph covers one T cell receptor beta chain sequence. Antigen unknown. This record belongs to a study of beta chain features in type 1 diabetes. Overall study findings and caveats: Type 1 diabetes patients showed fewer insertions and more deletions at VDJ junctions. When Type 1 diabetes patients were examined, their TCRB CDR3s proved moderately but significantly shorter in all four CD4+ subsets.

Since all of the isolated RNA was reverse transcribed, expressed TCRB transcripts were what got sequenced. This table comes from immunoSEQ multiplex PCR, and its TCRdb copy is limited to in-frame clones, with some not included. The table lists around 97,000 clones, roughly 28% of them singletons. The CDR3 has 17 residues. The V segment lost 0 bases and the J segment 6 bases; nucleotides outside the gene matches: 9. Germline-derived CDR1 and CDR2 are KGHSH and LQKENI. The chain employs TRBV18 and TRBJ2-3, with 10 bases lining up with TRBD2. Material for sequencing was central memory CD4+ T cells from blood. This TCR was sampled from a woman between 18 and 29 years old with type 1 diabetes. The DNA of the CDR3 is TGTGCCAGCTCACCACCGGGCCTAGCGGGAGCGAAGGATACGCAGTATTTT. It specifies CASSPPGLAGAKDTQYF.